This T cell receptor beta chain was captured in a study of shared clonotypes between healthy human individuals. The CDR3 consists of 15 residues. Trimming took off 4 bases at V and 3 bases at J, with 16 bases between the two ends. Germline V lookup: CDR1 SGHRS, CDR2 YFSETQ. Assay: immunoSEQ multiplex PCR; the TCRdb copy retains only in-frame clones and omits some. The repertoire holds some 1.5 million clones, over 95% seen once, with about 1.2% in the top ten. The J gene is TRBJ1-2, the V gene TRBV5-1; unclear D gene. The source is a man aged 25-40 years in good health. The sample was naive CD4+ T cells sorted from blood. Subset specified: CD45RA+ positively selected. The CDR3 reads CASSPPSGFDYGYTF. CDR3 bases: TGCGCCAGCAGCCCGCCGTCTGGGTTCGACTATGGCTACACCTTC. Full variable domain (missing parts from reference TRBV5-1 and TRBJ1-2): KAGVTQTPRYLIKTRGQQVTLSCSPISGHRSVSWYQQTPGQGLQFLFEYFSETQRNKGNFPGRFSGRQFSNSRSEMNVSTLELGDSALYLCASSPPSGFDYGYTFGSGTRLTVV.